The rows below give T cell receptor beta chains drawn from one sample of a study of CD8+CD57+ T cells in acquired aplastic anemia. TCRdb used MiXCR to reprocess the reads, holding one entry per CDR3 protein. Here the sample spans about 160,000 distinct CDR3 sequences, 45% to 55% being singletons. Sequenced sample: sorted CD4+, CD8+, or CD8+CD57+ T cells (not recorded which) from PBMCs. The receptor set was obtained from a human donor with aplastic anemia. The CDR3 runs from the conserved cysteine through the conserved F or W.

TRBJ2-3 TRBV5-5 CASSYLAGVTDTQYF
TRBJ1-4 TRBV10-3 CAISEEGRYEKLFF
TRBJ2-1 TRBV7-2 CASGGLQSGPWGNEQFF
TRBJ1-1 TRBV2 CASSVGAVEAFF
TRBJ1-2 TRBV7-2 CASSLFWESYNYGYTF
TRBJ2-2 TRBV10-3 CAINTDRDRTGELFF
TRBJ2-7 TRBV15 CATSRDTYEQYF
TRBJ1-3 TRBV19 CASSIRRDSGNTIYF
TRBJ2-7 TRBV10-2 CASSVSYEQYF
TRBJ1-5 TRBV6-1 CASRQGDQPQHF
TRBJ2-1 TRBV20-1 CSAQLAGGISEQFF
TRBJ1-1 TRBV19 CASSIDPIGTEAFF
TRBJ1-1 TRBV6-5 CASSYSSNEAFF
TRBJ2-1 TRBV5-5 CASSLTGQNEQFF
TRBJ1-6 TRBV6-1 CASSAGTGFNSPLHF
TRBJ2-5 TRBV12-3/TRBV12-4 CASSFWAGAQETQYF
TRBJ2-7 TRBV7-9 CASSLEGTSGHEQYF
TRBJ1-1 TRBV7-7 CAREPGPEAFF
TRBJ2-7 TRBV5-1 CASSLGERGEQYF
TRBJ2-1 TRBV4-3 CASSQDGGGYNEQFF
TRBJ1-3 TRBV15 CATRGAGAGNTIYF
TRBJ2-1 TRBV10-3 CAIMASGGGDEQFF
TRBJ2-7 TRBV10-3 CAISQPGQGAGEQYF
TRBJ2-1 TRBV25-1 CASSDMGQGYNEQFF
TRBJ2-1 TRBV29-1 CSVERAGISHYNEQFF
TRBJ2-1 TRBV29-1 CSVVAGVEQFF
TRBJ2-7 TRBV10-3 CAIRGDTSRALAYEQYF
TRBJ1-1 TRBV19 CASSILDPNTEAFF
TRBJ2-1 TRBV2 CASHTSGGGNEQFF
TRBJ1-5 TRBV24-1 CATKGDYSNQPQHF
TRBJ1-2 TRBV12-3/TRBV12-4 CASSFGARASVPRPNYGYTF
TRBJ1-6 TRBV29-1 CSVRDRGSTPLHF
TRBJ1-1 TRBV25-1 CASIESGGFTEAFF
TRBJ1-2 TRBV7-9 CASSSQMGYGYTF
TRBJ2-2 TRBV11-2 CASSSPGQAYTGELFF
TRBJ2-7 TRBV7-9 CTSSSGTSYEQYF
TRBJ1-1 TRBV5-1 CASSWQGPNTEAFF
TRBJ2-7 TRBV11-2 CASSPPAGYEQYF
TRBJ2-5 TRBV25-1 CASSPPGTGSETQYF
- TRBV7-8 CASSPTGGEQFF
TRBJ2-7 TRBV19 CASSIVAYYEQYF
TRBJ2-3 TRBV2 CASSGGFSTDTQYF
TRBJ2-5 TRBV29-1 CSVRQGMFETQYF
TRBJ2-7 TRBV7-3 CASSSTAYEQYF
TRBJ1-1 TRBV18 CASSPGQTEAFF
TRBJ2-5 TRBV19 CASSRTSYQETQYF
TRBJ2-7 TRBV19 CASSYQASYEQYF
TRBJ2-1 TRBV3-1 CASSPRGRGSYNEQFF
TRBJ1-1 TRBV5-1 CASSLAGAGSMNTEAFF
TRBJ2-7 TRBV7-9 CASSSSAGYEQYF
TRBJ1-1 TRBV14 CASSTHTGGEAFF
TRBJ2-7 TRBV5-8 CASSLSQGRYEQYF
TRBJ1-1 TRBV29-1 CSVVARMNTEAFF
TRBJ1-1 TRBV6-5 CASSYSRRDRSTEAFF
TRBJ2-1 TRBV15 CATNLKLAGVHEQFF